A selection of T cell receptor beta chains follows, all from one sample in a study of T cells after yellow fever vaccination. One entry per CDR3 protein results from TCRdb running MiXCR on the 5' RACE reads. Of about 630,000 distinct CDR3 sequences listed, about 12% are singletons. This sample comprised PBMCs, obtained on the day of the yellow fever booster vaccination. The receptor set was obtained from a man aged 25 to 40 who received the YFV17D yellow fever vaccine. Each CDR3 is given with its conserved first and last residue. The D gene is left open where the match is weak. Clone size appears in some rows only: once, few, many, or a class for an expanded clone.

V gene: TRBV7-9
CDR3 length: 17
clone size: few
J gene: TRBJ2-7
D gene: TRBD1
CDR3 DNA: TGTGCCAGCAGCTTCAGCGCGGACAGGGACATCTCCTACGAGCAGTACTTC
CDR3 protein: CASSFSADRDISYEQYF

V gene: TRBV20-1
CDR3 length: 13
clone size: -
J gene: TRBJ1-4
D gene: -
CDR3 DNA: TGCAGTGCTACCCAGGGCCCCAATGAAAAACTGTTTTTT
CDR3 protein: CSATQGPNEKLFF

V gene: TRBV28
CDR3 length: 13
clone size: many
J gene: TRBJ2-2
D gene: -
CDR3 DNA: TGTGCCAGCACCGGCAGTGAGCCCGGGGAGCTGTTTTTT
CDR3 protein: CASTGSEPGELFF

V gene: TRBV20-1
CDR3 length: 13
clone size: few
J gene: TRBJ1-2
D gene: -
CDR3 DNA: TGCAGTGCAAACACCGGGACGCTGTATGGCTACACCTTC
CDR3 protein: CSANTGTLYGYTF

V gene: TRBV20-1
CDR3 length: 13
clone size: -
J gene: TRBJ1-2
D gene: -
CDR3 DNA: TGCAGTGCTAGGGGCCGGCGGGCTTATGGCTACACCTTC
CDR3 protein: CSARGRRAYGYTF

V gene: TRBV30
CDR3 length: 15
clone size: -
J gene: TRBJ1-5
D gene: TRBD1
CDR3 DNA: TGTGCCTGGAGCATTAGGGGGCTCGTCAATCAGCCCCAGCATTTT
CDR3 protein: CAWSIRGLVNQPQHF

V gene: TRBV12-3/TRBV12-4
CDR3 length: 13
clone size: few
J gene: TRBJ2-3
D gene: -
CDR3 DNA: TGTGCCAGCAGTTTTGGCCGCAGGGATACGCAGTATTTT
CDR3 protein: CASSFGRRDTQYF

V gene: TRBV11-2
CDR3 length: 16
clone size: -
J gene: TRBJ2-1
D gene: -
CDR3 DNA: TGTGCCAGCAGCCGCCTCAGGGGCCCGATCCACAATGAGCAGTTCTTC
CDR3 protein: CASSRLRGPIHNEQFF

V gene: TRBV12-3/TRBV12-4
CDR3 length: 19
clone size: -
J gene: TRBJ2-2
D gene: -
CDR3 DNA: TGTGCCAGCAGACTGGACAGCTACTACCCCACCCGTGGCACCGGGGAGCTGTTTTTT
CDR3 protein: CASRLDSYYPTRGTGELFF

V gene: TRBV3-1
CDR3 length: 16
clone size: -
J gene: TRBJ1-4
D gene: TRBD1
CDR3 DNA: TGTGCCAGCAGCCAAGATTCGGGGACAGGGGTTGAAAAACTGTTTTTT
CDR3 protein: CASSQDSGTGVEKLFF

V gene: TRBV29-1
CDR3 length: 12
clone size: -
J gene: TRBJ2-7
D gene: -
CDR3 DNA: TGCAGCGTTGGGGGGGTCGTAGGCGAGCAGTACTTC
CDR3 protein: CSVGGVVGEQYF

V gene: TRBV20-1
CDR3 length: 15
clone size: many
J gene: TRBJ2-5
D gene: -
CDR3 DNA: TGCAGTGCGAGTAGCGGGACAGGGACCCAAGAGACCCAGTACTTC
CDR3 protein: CSASSGTGTQETQYF

V gene: TRBV12-3/TRBV12-4
CDR3 length: 12
clone size: -
J gene: TRBJ2-2
D gene: -
CDR3 DNA: TGTGCCAGCAGTCGTAACAGGGCCGAGCTGTTTTTT
CDR3 protein: CASSRNRAELFF

V gene: TRBV5-1
CDR3 length: 14
clone size: many
J gene: TRBJ1-1
D gene: TRBD1
CDR3 DNA: TGCGCCAGCAGCTATGACAGGGGAGACACTGAAGCTTTCTTT
CDR3 protein: CASSYDRGDTEAFF

V gene: TRBV28
CDR3 length: 14
clone size: -
J gene: TRBJ1-4
D gene: -
CDR3 DNA: TGTGCCAGCAGTTTTGGGGTAGGGAATGAAAAACTGTTTTTT
CDR3 protein: CASSFGVGNEKLFF

V gene: TRBV18
CDR3 length: 15
clone size: -
J gene: TRBJ2-1
D gene: TRBD1
CDR3 DNA: TGTGCCAGCTCACCCCACAGGGGCCCCAACAATGAGCAGTTCTTC
CDR3 protein: CASSPHRGPNNEQFF

V gene: TRBV7-2
CDR3 length: 17
clone size: -
J gene: TRBJ1-5
D gene: -
CDR3 DNA: TGTGCCAGCAGCTTAATAAACTCCGGGACGGTCAGGCAGCCCCAGCATTTT
CDR3 protein: CASSLINSGTVRQPQHF

V gene: TRBV12-3/TRBV12-4
CDR3 length: 14
clone size: few
J gene: TRBJ2-2
D gene: TRBD2
CDR3 DNA: TGTGCCAGCAGTCGGGGAGGGAGGACCGGGGAGCTGTTTTTT
CDR3 protein: CASSRGGRTGELFF

V gene: TRBV6-5
CDR3 length: 17
clone size: -
J gene: TRBJ2-6
D gene: -
CDR3 DNA: TGTGCCAGCAGTTACTCGAATCCCCAGCGGGGGGCCAACGTCCTGACTTTC
CDR3 protein: CASSYSNPQRGANVLTF

V gene: TRBV20-1
CDR3 length: 17
clone size: -
J gene: TRBJ2-7
D gene: TRBD2
CDR3 DNA: TGCAGTGCTAGAGGGCTCTTAGGGCGGGAGGCCACCTACGAGCAGTACTTC
CDR3 protein: CSARGLLGREATYEQYF

V gene: TRBV6-1
CDR3 length: 15
clone size: -
J gene: TRBJ2-1
D gene: -
CDR3 DNA: TGTGCCAGCAGCGGCGGACTGATCTCCTACAATGAGCAGTTCTTC
CDR3 protein: CASSGGLISYNEQFF

V gene: TRBV20-1
CDR3 length: 14
clone size: few
J gene: TRBJ1-5
D gene: -
CDR3 DNA: TGCAGTGTCACAACGGGGGAGGCCTCCGAGCCCCAGCATTTT
CDR3 protein: CSVTTGEASEPQHF

V gene: TRBV4-3
CDR3 length: 16
clone size: few
J gene: TRBJ2-7
D gene: TRBD1
CDR3 DNA: TGCGCCAGCAGCCGGGCCGGGACAGGGGGACTCTACGAGCAGTACTTC
CDR3 protein: CASSRAGTGGLYEQYF

V gene: TRBV28
CDR3 length: 15
clone size: -
J gene: TRBJ2-5
D gene: TRBD2
CDR3 DNA: TGTGCCAGCAGTCCCTCTCTAGCGGGAGTAGAGACCCAGTACTTC
CDR3 protein: CASSPSLAGVETQYF

V gene: TRBV7-2
CDR3 length: 13
clone size: few
J gene: TRBJ2-1
D gene: -
CDR3 DNA: TGTGCCAGCAGCTTAGGCGGAGCGGGTGAGCAGTTCTTC
CDR3 protein: CASSLGGAGEQFF

V gene: TRBV12-3/TRBV12-4
CDR3 length: 14
clone size: -
J gene: TRBJ2-7
D gene: -
CDR3 DNA: TGTGCCAGCAGTTTCTTTTCTGGGGATAGCGAGCAGTACTTC
CDR3 protein: CASSFFSGDSEQYF

V gene: TRBV25-1
CDR3 length: 14
clone size: -
J gene: TRBJ2-7
D gene: TRBD1
CDR3 DNA: TGTGCCAGCAGTGAATGGTCAGGGGGTCCTGAGCAGTACTTC
CDR3 protein: CASSEWSGGPEQYF

V gene: TRBV2
CDR3 length: 14
clone size: -
J gene: TRBJ2-1
D gene: TRBD2
CDR3 DNA: TGTGCCAGAGCAGGCGGGACTAGCGGGACCCTGGGGTTCTTC
CDR3 protein: CARAGGTSGTLGFF

V gene: TRBV3-1
CDR3 length: 14
clone size: many
J gene: TRBJ2-7
D gene: TRBD1
CDR3 DNA: TGTGCCAGCAGCTCCCGGACAGGGTTGGACGAGCAGTACTTC
CDR3 protein: CASSSRTGLDEQYF

V gene: TRBV15
CDR3 length: 16
clone size: few
J gene: TRBJ2-1
D gene: TRBD2
CDR3 DNA: TGTGCCACCAGTACCCTAGCGGGTCGCTCCTACAATGAGCAGTTCTTC
CDR3 protein: CATSTLAGRSYNEQFF

V gene: TRBV10-2
CDR3 length: 14
clone size: few
J gene: TRBJ1-5
D gene: TRBD1
CDR3 DNA: TGCGCCAGCAGTCTCAGGGGGCGCGATCAGCCCCAGCATTTT
CDR3 protein: CASSLRGRDQPQHF

V gene: TRBV12-3/TRBV12-4
CDR3 length: 13
clone size: -
J gene: TRBJ2-7
D gene: -
CDR3 DNA: TGTGCCAGCAGTCGGACACAGTCCTACGAGCAGTACTTC
CDR3 protein: CASSRTQSYEQYF

V gene: TRBV20-1
CDR3 length: 14
clone size: -
J gene: TRBJ2-7
D gene: -
CDR3 DNA: TGCAGCGCCATTTTCGGGACCCGCTCCTACGAGCAGTACTTC
CDR3 protein: CSAIFGTRSYEQYF

V gene: TRBV7-2
CDR3 length: 15
clone size: -
J gene: TRBJ2-1
D gene: TRBD1
CDR3 DNA: TGTGCCAGCAACCCGGGACAGGGGTCCTACAATGAGCAGTTCTTC
CDR3 protein: CASNPGQGSYNEQFF

V gene: TRBV4-3
CDR3 length: 16
clone size: few
J gene: TRBJ2-7
D gene: TRBD2
CDR3 DNA: TGCGCCAGCAGCCAAGACGCGGGGGGGAGCTCCTACGAGCAGTACTTC
CDR3 protein: CASSQDAGGSSYEQYF

V gene: TRBV12-3/TRBV12-4
CDR3 length: 11
clone size: many
J gene: TRBJ1-1
D gene: -
CDR3 DNA: TGTGCCAGCAGCATGAAGGGGAAAGCTTTCTTT
CDR3 protein: CASSMKGKAFF

V gene: TRBV7-7
CDR3 length: 17
clone size: -
J gene: TRBJ2-2
D gene: TRBD2
CDR3 DNA: TGTGCTAGCAGCTTAAAACTAGCGGGAGCTGGTGGCGGGGAGCTGTTTTTT
CDR3 protein: CASSLKLAGAGGGELFF

V gene: TRBV20-1
CDR3 length: 13
clone size: -
J gene: TRBJ1-1
D gene: -
CDR3 DNA: TGCAGTGCTAGAGAAACGTACAGGGCAGTGGCTTTCTTT
CDR3 protein: CSARETYRAVAFF

V gene: TRBV5-4
CDR3 length: 13
clone size: -
J gene: TRBJ1-1
D gene: -
CDR3 DNA: TGTGCCAGCAGCCCCGCCGGGGAGATTCCAGCTTTCTTT
CDR3 protein: CASSPAGEIPAFF

V gene: TRBV5-1
CDR3 length: 15
clone size: many
J gene: TRBJ2-6
D gene: -
CDR3 DNA: TGCGCCAGCAGCTTGGTGGCAGCTGGGGCCAACGTCCTGACTTTC
CDR3 protein: CASSLVAAGANVLTF

V gene: TRBV11-2
CDR3 length: 19
clone size: -
J gene: TRBJ1-6
D gene: -
CDR3 DNA: TGTGCCAGCAGCTTACGATCAGGGGTTGGAAGGTTTGGAAACTCACCCCTCCACTTT
CDR3 protein: CASSLRSGVGRFGNSPLHF

V gene: TRBV6-1
CDR3 length: 13
clone size: -
J gene: TRBJ2-3
D gene: -
CDR3 DNA: TGTGCCAGCAGGGACCCTAGCACAGATACGCAGTATTTT
CDR3 protein: CASRDPSTDTQYF

V gene: TRBV7-2
CDR3 length: 15
clone size: many
J gene: TRBJ2-1
D gene: TRBD2
CDR3 DNA: TGTGCCAGCAATCCGGGACTAGCGGGAACCTATGAGCAGTTCTTC
CDR3 protein: CASNPGLAGTYEQFF

V gene: TRBV12-3/TRBV12-4
CDR3 length: 14
clone size: -
J gene: TRBJ1-1
D gene: -
CDR3 DNA: TGTGCCAGCAGTTTCATGGGGGGGAACACTGAAGCTTTCTTT
CDR3 protein: CASSFMGGNTEAFF

V gene: TRBV20-1
CDR3 length: 14
clone size: -
J gene: TRBJ1-3
D gene: -
CDR3 DNA: TGCAGTGCTAGAGTCGACCCGGAAGAAAACACCATATATTTT
CDR3 protein: CSARVDPEENTIYF

V gene: TRBV29-1
CDR3 length: 15
clone size: -
J gene: TRBJ2-1
D gene: -
CDR3 DNA: TGCAGCGTTGCGTCGGTAGCTAGCTCCTACAATGAGCAGTTCTTC
CDR3 protein: CSVASVASSYNEQFF

V gene: TRBV7-9
CDR3 length: 12
clone size: many
J gene: TRBJ2-3
D gene: -
CDR3 DNA: TGTGCCAGCAGCCCAGAGCGCGATACGCAGTATTTT
CDR3 protein: CASSPERDTQYF

V gene: TRBV20-1
CDR3 length: 16
clone size: -
J gene: TRBJ2-7
D gene: TRBD1
CDR3 DNA: TGCAGTGCCCAAACCACGGCGGCAGGGGGATCCTACGAGCAGTACTTC
CDR3 protein: CSAQTTAAGGSYEQYF

V gene: TRBV9
CDR3 length: 14
clone size: -
J gene: TRBJ1-1
D gene: TRBD1
CDR3 DNA: TGTGCCAGCAGCGTTACAGGGGCTAACACTGAAGCTTTCTTT
CDR3 protein: CASSVTGANTEAFF

V gene: TRBV29-1
CDR3 length: 11
clone size: -
J gene: TRBJ1-2
D gene: -
CDR3 DNA: TGCAGCGTTGAGAGTAGGGATGGCTACACCTTC
CDR3 protein: CSVESRDGYTF

V gene: TRBV27
CDR3 length: 16
clone size: few
J gene: TRBJ1-1
D gene: TRBD1
CDR3 DNA: TGTGCCAGCAGTTTATCGACAGGGGGCGCATACACTGAAGCTTTCTTT
CDR3 protein: CASSLSTGGAYTEAFF

V gene: TRBV29-1
CDR3 length: 14
clone size: many
J gene: TRBJ2-5
D gene: TRBD2
CDR3 DNA: TGCAGCGTTGAGTCTAGCGGGAGCAGAGAGACCCAGTACTTC
CDR3 protein: CSVESSGSRETQYF

V gene: TRBV29-1
CDR3 length: 14
clone size: -
J gene: TRBJ2-7
D gene: TRBD1
CDR3 DNA: TGCAGCGTTGCCTCGGGACAGGGTGTCCACGAGCAGTACTTC
CDR3 protein: CSVASGQGVHEQYF

V gene: TRBV5-1
CDR3 length: 15
clone size: -
J gene: TRBJ1-6
D gene: TRBD1
CDR3 DNA: TGCGCCAGCAGCTTGGCTGGACAGGGGAGATCACCCCTCCACTTT
CDR3 protein: CASSLAGQGRSPLHF